A single sample is the source of the 17 T cell receptor beta chains below, sequenced in a study of control samples from healthy donors and cancer patients. Measured with immunoSEQ multiplex PCR; TCRdb has only the in-frame clones, and not every one. The sample includes about 140,000 clones, more than 85% of them seen just once. The sample was blood. All receptors come from a man aged 30-40 years in good health.

V and J are TRBV18 and TRBJ1-4; TRBD1 matches 7 bases. The CDR3 runs to 14 residues. V shed 4 bases, J shed 4 bases, and the junction held 3 bases outside the gene matches. The germline gives CDR1 KGHSH, CDR2 LQKENI. The CDR3 bases are TGTGCCAGCTCACTCGGGACAGTTAATGAAAAACTGTTTTTT. This codes for CASSLGTVNEKLFF.

The V and J genes are TRBV4-1 and TRBJ2-1; no firm D call. Germline lookup yields CDR1 MGHRA and CDR2 YSYEKL. This CDR3 is built from 15 residues. V was shortened by 0 bases and J by 3 bases, with 9 bases between the two germline ends. CDR3 coding DNA: TGCGCCAGCAGCCAAGATCTTCCCGGCTACAATGAGCAGTTCTTC. Its protein product is CASSQDLPGYNEQFF.

Concerning this clone itself: Other DNA sequences of this sample code for an identical CDR3. The chain employs TRBV9 and TRBJ2-1; TRBD2 agrees at 10 bases. The CDR3 extends over 15 amino acids. V was clipped by 0 bases and J by 4 bases; unmatched bases: 1. The germline V gene has CDR1 SGDLS and CDR2 YYNGEE. CDR3 sequence: CASSVGSGGYNEQFF. DNA of the CDR3: TGTGCCAGCAGCGTAGGTAGCGGGGGGTACAATGAGCAGTTCTTC.

J is TRBJ2-3 and V is TRBV7-3; 8 nucleotides line up with TRBD2. CDR3 length equals 16 residues. Germline CDR1 reads SGHTA; CDR2 reads FQGTGA. Germline trimming cut 2 bases from V and 2 bases from J; bases unmatched to any gene: 6. Written as DNA, the CDR3 is TGTGCCAGCAGCTTATACAGCGGGGGATACACAGATACGCAGTATTTT. This codes for CASSLYSGGYTDTQYF.

The rearrangement uses TRBV6-5 and TRBJ2-7; TRBD2 matches 9 bases. The CDR3 consists of 15 residues. Germline CDR1 is MNHEY and CDR2 is SVGAGI. V gave up 6 bases and J gave up 4 bases; unmatched junction bases: 10. The DNA of the CDR3 is TGTGCCAGCAGGCAGTTTTTAGCGGGGGTTTACGAGCAGTACTTC. Translation gives CASRQFLAGVYEQYF.

V gene TRBV4-2 combines with J gene TRBJ2-7; a weak D match, TRBD1 (6 bases). Trimming cost V 7 bases and J 0 bases, with 16 bases left between them. The CDR3 contains 15 residues. Germline V gives CDR1 LGHNA, CDR2 YNFKEQ. CDR3 nucleotides: TGTGCCAGCACCACAGCACCAGGGGACTCCTACGAGCAGTACTTC. Amino acids: CASTTAPGDSYEQYF.

The chain recombines TRBV27 with TRBJ1-2; 7 nucleotides line up with TRBD1. Trimming at V came to 0 bases and at J to 8 bases, leaving 12 bases not matched to a gene. Germline loops: CDR1 MNHEY, CDR2 SMNVEV (reference sequence). CDR3 length equals 16 residues. CDR3 sequence reads: CASSLSFFGGGGGYTF. The CDR3 DNA sequence: TGTGCCAGCAGTTTATCTTTTTTCGGGGGAGGGGGCGGCTACACCTTC.

The J gene is TRBJ2-2, the V gene TRBV7-2; 12 bases map to TRBD2. J lost 4 bases, V lost 3 bases, and 6 bases had no gene match. CDR1 and CDR2 from the germline V gene are SGHTA and FQGNSA. The CDR3 runs to 17 residues. The DNA of the CDR3 is TGTGCCAGCAGCTTGAGACTAGCGGGGGTGGGCACCGGGGAGCTGTTTTTT. This encodes CASSLRLAGVGTGELFF.

J is TRBJ1-6 and V is TRBV21-1; no DNA check was done on the table's D call, TRBD1. TRBV21-1 counts as a pseudogene. The CDR3 covers 19 residues. CDR3 sequence: CASTQSSGQGAPYNSPLHF. CDR3 nucleotides: TGTGCCAGCACCCAAAGCTCTGGACAGGGAGCCCCCTATAATTCACCCCTCCACTTT.

This clone has only a few counts. V usage is TRBV7-9 and J usage is TRBJ2-7; 7 bases fit TRBD1. Germline trimming cut 8 bases from V and 3 bases from J; bases unmatched to any gene: 4. The germline V gene encodes CDR1 SEHNR and CDR2 FQNEAQ (reference sequence). The CDR3 is made up of 12 amino acids. The CDR3 region has the DNA TGTGCCAGCGGACAGGCCCGCTACGAGCAGTACTTC. This sequence encodes CASGQARYEQYF.

The V gene is TRBV6-4, the J gene TRBJ2-2; 9 nucleotides agree with TRBD1. V was clipped by 5 bases and J by 2 bases; unmatched bases: 9. This CDR3 contains 17 residues. The germline V gene encodes CDR1 MRHNA and CDR2 SNTAGT. CDR3 residues: CASSLNGQGQNTGELFF. Here the CDR3 DNA reads TGTGCCAGCAGTTTGAACGGACAGGGGCAAAACACCGGGGAGCTGTTTTTT.

Comments on this clone: This specimen includes other DNA sequences encoding the same CDR3. V and J are TRBV5-1 and TRBJ1-3; D is uncertain. CDR1 and CDR2 from the germline V gene are SGHRS and YFSETQ. The CDR3 contains 15 residues. The V and J ends lost 0 bases and 0 bases respectively, with 7 bases between them. The DNA of the CDR3 is TGCGCCAGCAGCTTGGCGCGGAGCTCTGGAAACACCATATATTTT. Protein sequence: CASSLARSSGNTIYF.

The chain combines TRBV12-3 or TRBV12-4 with TRBJ2-7, with D possibly being TRBD2 (5 bases). This CDR3 contains 12 residues. Trimming took 3 bases from V and 8 from J, leaving 11 bases between them. The CDR3 region has the DNA TGTGCCAGCAGTTTCGAGGGATATCAGCAGTACTTC. It yields the protein CASSFEGYQQYF.

The J gene is TRBJ1-3, the V gene TRBV14; D gene unclear. This CDR3 has 16 residues. V lost 3 bases to trimming and J lost 0 bases, with 12 bases between them. Germline assignment: CDR1 SGHDN and CDR2 FVKESK. In DNA, the CDR3 is TGTGCCAGCAGCCATAGGGAATACCCCTCTGGAAACACCATATATTTT. This encodes CASSHREYPSGNTIYF.

This clone occurred once. The CDR3 nucleotides read TGTGCCAGCAGCCCTCGGACAGGGGACACCGGGGAGCTGTTTTTT. It encodes CASSPRTGDTGELFF. This rearrangement joins TRBV28 to TRBJ2-2; TRBD1 matches at 9 bases. The CDR3 has 15 amino acids. Trimming removed 6 bases from V and 3 bases from J; junction bases left unmatched: 5. Germline CDR1 MDHEN, CDR2 SYDVKM.

This clone was seen a few times. The chain joins TRBV7-8 to TRBJ2-7; 7 bases are a match to TRBD2. V shed 2 bases and J 2 bases; nucleotides not matched to a gene: 9. Germline V gives CDR1 SGHVS, CDR2 FQNEAQ. This CDR3 spans 16 amino acids. In DNA form, the CDR3 reads TGTGCCAGCAGCTTAATCCGACTAGCAGAAACCTACGAGCAGTACTTC. Its protein is CASSLIRLAETYEQYF.

The chain employs TRBV6-6 and TRBJ2-7; unclear D gene. V lost 7 bases to trimming and J lost 0 bases, with 13 bases between them. The CDR3 consists of 14 residues. CDR1 is MNHNY and CDR2 is SVGAGI in the germline V gene (reference sequence). The CDR3 spells CASNQIDNSYEQYF. DNA for the CDR3: TGTGCCAGCAACCAAATTGATAACTCCTACGAGCAGTACTTC.